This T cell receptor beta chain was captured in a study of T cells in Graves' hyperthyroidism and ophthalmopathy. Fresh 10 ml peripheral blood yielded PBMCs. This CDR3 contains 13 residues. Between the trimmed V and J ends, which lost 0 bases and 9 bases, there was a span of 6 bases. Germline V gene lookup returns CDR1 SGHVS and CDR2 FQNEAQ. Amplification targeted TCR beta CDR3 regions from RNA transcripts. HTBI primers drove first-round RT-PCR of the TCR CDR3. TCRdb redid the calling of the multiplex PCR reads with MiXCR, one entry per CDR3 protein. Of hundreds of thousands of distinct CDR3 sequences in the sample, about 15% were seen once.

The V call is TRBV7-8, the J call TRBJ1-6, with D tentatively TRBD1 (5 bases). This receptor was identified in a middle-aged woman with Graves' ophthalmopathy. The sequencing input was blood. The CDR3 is CASSLAGGSPLHF. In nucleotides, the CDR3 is TGTGCCAGCAGCTTAGCGGGGGGTTCACCCCTCCACTTT.